This TCR beta chain was recovered during a study of T-cell memory formation after mild COVID-19 (TCRdb year 2021). At the level of the whole study: TCR sequence clusters from the two donors were largely donor specific. Longitudinal TCRalpha and TCRbeta repertoire sequencing tracked T-cell clones expanding and contracting after mild COVID-19 in two donors. Two young, previously healthy adult volunteers made up the cohort, one male and one female. Overall study results and their limits: From day 15 to 85, contracting clones showed balanced CD4/CD8 phenotypes, whereas a second wave of clones that expanded from day 15 to 37 leaned towards CD4+. Contracting CD4+ clones turned up mainly in the CM and EM memory subsets, whereas EMRA was where CD8+ clones were enriched. Only a couple of mild cases were covered in the study, and larger cohorts including severe cases with pre-infection samples were considered necessary. SARS-CoV-2 specificity was not confirmed for the second-wave clones peaking on day 37. Some responding clones were detected in pre-infection memory, suggesting pre-existing cross-reactive memory T cells joined the SARS-CoV-2 response.

Ficoll-Paque density gradient centrifugation was the method used to isolate PBMCs. The sample was run on an Illumina NovaSeq 6000. Using 5'RACE with constant-segment primers, TCRalpha and TCRbeta cDNA libraries were constructed, with sample barcodes and unique molecular identifiers added in the process. RNA was extracted from every sample with Trizol reagent. Amplification of the libraries took two PCR steps, and the second step added a second sample barcode plus Illumina TruSeq adapters. Sequencing of the libraries was done on an Illumina NovaSeq, producing 2 x 150 bp paired-end reads. In the original analysis: Reads were demultiplexed and collapsed into UMI-guided consensus sequences with migec v1.2.7. Using mixcr v2.1.11, UMI consensuses were aligned to TRA and TRB V and J templates and then assembled into clonotypes. A clonotype was counted as expanded or contracted only when both edgeR and NoisET called the clonotype significant, with the noise models trained on biological replicates. For edgeR calls, the thresholds were a false discovery rate-adjusted p below 0.01 and a log2 fold-change of 1. As an exploratory analysis of dynamics, PCA with hierarchical clustering was applied to max-normalized trajectories of the 1000 most abundant clonotypes. Each responding clone was given a CD4 or CD8 phenotype based on the CD4+ and CD8+ repertoires, which had been sequenced separately. TCRdb reworked the public reads: Q25 trimming with fastp, MiXCR clone assembly, productive beta chains retained. Each entry merges the rows of one CDR3 protein and shows their most common DNA and genes. TCRdb's processing, not the study's, gives the V and J calls here. Recorded for this sample are about 400,000 distinct CDR3 sequences; over 13% of them occurred a single time. The ten largest clones capture under 25% of the sample.

Taken from the germline V gene, the CDR1 and CDR2 loops are KGHDR and SFDVKD. The CDR3 covers 12 residues, taking in both the cysteine and the phenylalanine. The CDR3 DNA has 36 bases and is translated from base 1. V is clipped by 9 bases and J by 11 bases, and the sequence between their germline boundaries is 16 bases long. In its sample, this clonotype was seen a few times. It lacks a known antigen. Base-call qualities are not available, and no considerably larger clone is one nucleotide away. The sequence links TRBV24-1 to TRBJ1-5; 5 matching bases give a weak D call of TRBD1. Input material: PBMCs or a T cell subset sorted from them (not recorded which). The receptor was isolated from a man between 18 and 35 years old who had mild COVID-19 (a few samples of this study predate the infection). The sample titles of this study are shuffled in the database, so cell type and time point are left out; the donor was told from shared clones. The CDR3 reads CATSAGATAQHF. The sequenced DNA is TGTGCCACCTCCGCCGGGGCGACGGCCCAGCATTTT.